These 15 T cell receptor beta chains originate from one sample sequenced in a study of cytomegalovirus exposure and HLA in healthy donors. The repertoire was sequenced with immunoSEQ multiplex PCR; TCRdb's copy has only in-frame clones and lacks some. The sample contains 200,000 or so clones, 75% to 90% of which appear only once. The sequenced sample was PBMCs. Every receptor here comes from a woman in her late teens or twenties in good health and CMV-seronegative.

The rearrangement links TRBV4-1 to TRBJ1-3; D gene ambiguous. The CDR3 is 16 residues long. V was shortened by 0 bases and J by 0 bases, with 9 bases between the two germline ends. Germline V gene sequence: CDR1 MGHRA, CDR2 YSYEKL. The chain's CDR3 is CASSQEVTSSGNTIYF. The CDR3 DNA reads TGCGCCAGCAGCCAAGAAGTCACCAGCTCTGGAAACACCATATATTTT.

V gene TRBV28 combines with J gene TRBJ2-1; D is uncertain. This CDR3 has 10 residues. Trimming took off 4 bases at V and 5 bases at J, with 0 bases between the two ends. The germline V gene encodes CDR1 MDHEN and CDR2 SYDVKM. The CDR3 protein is CASSYNEQFF. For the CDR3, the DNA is TGTGCCAGCAGTTACAATGAGCAGTTCTTC.

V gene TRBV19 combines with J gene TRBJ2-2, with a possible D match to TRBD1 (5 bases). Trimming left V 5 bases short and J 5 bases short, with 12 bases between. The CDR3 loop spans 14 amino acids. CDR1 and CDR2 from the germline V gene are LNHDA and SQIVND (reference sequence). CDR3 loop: CASSPTVRTGELFF. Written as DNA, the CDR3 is TGTGCCAGTAGTCCGACAGTTAGGACCGGGGAGCTGTTTTTT.

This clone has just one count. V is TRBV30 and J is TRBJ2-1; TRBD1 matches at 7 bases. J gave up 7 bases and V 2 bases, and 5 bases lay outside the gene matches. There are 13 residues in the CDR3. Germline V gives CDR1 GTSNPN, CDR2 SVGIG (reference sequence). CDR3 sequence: CAWSLRTGNEQFF. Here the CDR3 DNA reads TGTGCCTGGAGTCTCCGGACAGGTAATGAGCAGTTCTTC.

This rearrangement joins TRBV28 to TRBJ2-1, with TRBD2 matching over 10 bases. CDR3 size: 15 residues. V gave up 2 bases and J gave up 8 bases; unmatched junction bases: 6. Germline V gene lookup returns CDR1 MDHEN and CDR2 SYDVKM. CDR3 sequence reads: CASSLSGRALHEQFF. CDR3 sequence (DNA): TGTGCCAGCAGTTTAAGCGGGAGGGCCCTCCATGAGCAGTTCTTC. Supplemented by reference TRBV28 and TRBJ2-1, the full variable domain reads DVKVTQSSRYLVKRTGEKVFLECVQDMDHENMFWYRQDPGLGLRLIYFSYDVKMKEKGDIPEGYSVSREKKERFSLILESASTNQTSMYLCASSLSGRALHEQFFGPGTRLTVL.

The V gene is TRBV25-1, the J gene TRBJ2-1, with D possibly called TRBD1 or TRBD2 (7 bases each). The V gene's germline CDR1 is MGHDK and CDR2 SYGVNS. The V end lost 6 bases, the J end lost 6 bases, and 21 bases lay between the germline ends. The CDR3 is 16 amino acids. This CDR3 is CASRRGGTAGSNEQFF. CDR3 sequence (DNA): TGTGCCAGCAGGAGGGGGGGGACAGCAGGCTCCAATGAGCAGTTCTTC.

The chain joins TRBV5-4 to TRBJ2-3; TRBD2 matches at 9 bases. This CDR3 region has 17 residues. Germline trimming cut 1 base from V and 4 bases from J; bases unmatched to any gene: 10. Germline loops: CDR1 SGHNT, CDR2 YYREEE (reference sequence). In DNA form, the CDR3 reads TGTGCCAGCAGCTTGCGACTGGCGGGGGGGGCCGCAGATACGCAGTATTTT. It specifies CASSLRLAGGAADTQYF.

CDR3 in amino acids: CASSLVRRNYGYTF. DNA for the CDR3: TGTGCCAGCAGTTTAGTCCGTCGGAACTATGGCTACACCTTC. The V and J genes are TRBV28 and TRBJ1-2; D call uncertain. This CDR3 is 14 amino acids long. Germline values: CDR1 MDHEN, CDR2 SYDVKM. The V gene lost 2 bases and the J gene lost 2 bases, with 9 bases spanning the gap.

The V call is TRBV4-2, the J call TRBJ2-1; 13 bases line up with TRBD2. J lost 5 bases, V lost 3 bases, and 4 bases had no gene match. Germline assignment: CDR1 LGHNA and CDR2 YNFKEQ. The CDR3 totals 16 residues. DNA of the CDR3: TGTGCCAGCAGCCACCCCGGGACTAGCGGGAACAATGAGCAGTTCTTC. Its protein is CASSHPGTSGNNEQFF.

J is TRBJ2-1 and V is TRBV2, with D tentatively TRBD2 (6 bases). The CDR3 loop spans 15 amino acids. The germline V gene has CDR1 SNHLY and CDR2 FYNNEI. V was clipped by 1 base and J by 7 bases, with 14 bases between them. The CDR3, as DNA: TGTGCCAGCAGTGAAGTTGGTAGTAGCGGTAATGAGCAGTTCTTC. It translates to CASSEVGSSGNEQFF.

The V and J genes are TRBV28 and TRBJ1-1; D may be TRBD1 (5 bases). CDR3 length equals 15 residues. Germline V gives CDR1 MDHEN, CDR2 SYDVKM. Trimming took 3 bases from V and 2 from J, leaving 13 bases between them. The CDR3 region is CASSFKLTGNTEAFF. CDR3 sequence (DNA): TGTGCCAGCAGTTTTAAGCTAACAGGAAACACTGAAGCTTTCTTT.

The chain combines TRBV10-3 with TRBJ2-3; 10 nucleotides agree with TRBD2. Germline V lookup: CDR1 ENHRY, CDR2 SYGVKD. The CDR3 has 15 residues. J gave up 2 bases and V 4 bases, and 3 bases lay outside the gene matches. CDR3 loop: CAISASGSSTDTQYF. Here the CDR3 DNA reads TGTGCCATCAGTGCTAGCGGGAGTTCCACAGATACGCAGTATTTT.

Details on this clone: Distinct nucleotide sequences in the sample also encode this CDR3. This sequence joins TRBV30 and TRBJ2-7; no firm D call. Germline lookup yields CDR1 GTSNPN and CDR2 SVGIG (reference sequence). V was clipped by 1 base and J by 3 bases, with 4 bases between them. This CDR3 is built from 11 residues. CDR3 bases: TGTGCCTGGAGTGCTAGCTACGAGCAGTACTTC. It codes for CAWSASYEQYF.

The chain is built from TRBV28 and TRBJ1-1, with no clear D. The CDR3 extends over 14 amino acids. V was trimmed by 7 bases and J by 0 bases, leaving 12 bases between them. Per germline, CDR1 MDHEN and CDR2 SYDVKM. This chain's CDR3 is CASNPLAMNTEAFF. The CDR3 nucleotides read TGTGCCAGCAACCCCCTGGCTATGAACACTGAAGCTTTCTTT.

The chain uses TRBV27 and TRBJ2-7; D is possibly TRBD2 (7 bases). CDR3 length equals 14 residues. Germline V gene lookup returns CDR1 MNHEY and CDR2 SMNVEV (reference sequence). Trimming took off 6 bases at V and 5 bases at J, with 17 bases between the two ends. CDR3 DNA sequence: TGTGCCAGCAGGACTAGCACAGGGTCTGACGAGCAGTACTTC. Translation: CASRTSTGSDEQYF.